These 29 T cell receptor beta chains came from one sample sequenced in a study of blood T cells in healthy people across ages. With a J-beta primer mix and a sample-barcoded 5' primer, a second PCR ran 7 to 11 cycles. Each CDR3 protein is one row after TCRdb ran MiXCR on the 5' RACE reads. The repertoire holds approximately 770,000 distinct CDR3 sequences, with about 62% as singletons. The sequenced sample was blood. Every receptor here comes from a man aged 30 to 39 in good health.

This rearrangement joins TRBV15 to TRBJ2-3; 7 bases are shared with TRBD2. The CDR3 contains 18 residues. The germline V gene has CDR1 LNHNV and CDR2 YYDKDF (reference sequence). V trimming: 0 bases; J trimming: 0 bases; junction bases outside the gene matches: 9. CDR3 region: CATSRDVWGAGSTDTQYF. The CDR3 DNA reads TGTGCCACCAGCAGAGACGTTTGGGGAGCGGGAAGCACAGATACGCAGTATTTT.

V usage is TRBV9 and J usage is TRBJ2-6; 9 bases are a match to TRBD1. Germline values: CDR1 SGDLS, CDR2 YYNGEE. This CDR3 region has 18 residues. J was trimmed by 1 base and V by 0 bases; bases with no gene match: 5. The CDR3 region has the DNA TGTGCCAGCAGCGTAGAAACAGGGGGCAGGTCTGGGGCCAACGTCCTGACTTTC. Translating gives CASSVETGGRSGANVLTF.

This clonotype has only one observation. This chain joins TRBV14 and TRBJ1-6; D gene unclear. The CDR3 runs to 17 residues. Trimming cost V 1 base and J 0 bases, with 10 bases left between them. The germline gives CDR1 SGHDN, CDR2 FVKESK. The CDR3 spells CASSQGPKSSYNSPLHF. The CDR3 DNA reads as TGTGCCAGCAGCCAAGGTCCCAAGAGCTCCTATAATTCACCCCTCCACTTT.

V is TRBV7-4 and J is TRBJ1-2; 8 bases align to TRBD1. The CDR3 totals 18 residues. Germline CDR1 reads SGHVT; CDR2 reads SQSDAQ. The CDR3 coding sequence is TGTGTGGGGGGGGGACTGGACAGGGCCGTCCGACCAGCCTATGGCTACACCTTC. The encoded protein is CVGGGLDRAVRPAYGYTF. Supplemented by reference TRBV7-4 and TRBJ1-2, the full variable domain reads GAGVSQSPRYKVAKRGRDVALRCDSISGHVTLYWYRQTLGQGSEVLTYSQSDAQRDKSGRPSGRFSAERPERSVSTLKIQRTEQGDSAVYLCVGGGLDRAVRPAYGYTFGSGTRLTVV.

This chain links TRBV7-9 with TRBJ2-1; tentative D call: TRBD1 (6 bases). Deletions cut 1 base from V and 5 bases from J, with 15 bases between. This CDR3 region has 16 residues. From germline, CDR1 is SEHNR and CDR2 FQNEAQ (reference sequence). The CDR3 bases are TGTGCCAGCAGCTTAGGACAGGCTATACCTAACAATGAGCAGTTCTTC. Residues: CASSLGQAIPNNEQFF.

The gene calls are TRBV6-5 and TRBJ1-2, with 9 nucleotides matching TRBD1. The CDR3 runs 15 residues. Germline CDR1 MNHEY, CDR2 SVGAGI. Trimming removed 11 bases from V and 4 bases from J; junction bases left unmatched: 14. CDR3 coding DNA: TGTGCCTGCAAGGGAGGGACAGGGCATTTCTATGGCTACACCTTC. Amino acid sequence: CACKGGTGHFYGYTF.

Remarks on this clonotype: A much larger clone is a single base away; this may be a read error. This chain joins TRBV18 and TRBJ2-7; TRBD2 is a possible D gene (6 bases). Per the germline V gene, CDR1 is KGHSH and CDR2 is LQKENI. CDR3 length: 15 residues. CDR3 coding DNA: TGTGCCGGCTCACCCAGCGGGCCTCCGTGGAACGAGCAGTACTTC. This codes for CAGSPSGPPWNEQYF.

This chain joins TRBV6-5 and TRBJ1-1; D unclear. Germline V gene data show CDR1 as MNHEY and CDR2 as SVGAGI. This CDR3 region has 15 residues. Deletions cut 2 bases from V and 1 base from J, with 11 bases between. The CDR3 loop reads CASSYQALSNTEAFF. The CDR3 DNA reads TGTGCCAGCAGTTACCAGGCCCTCTCGAACACTGAAGCTTTCTTT.

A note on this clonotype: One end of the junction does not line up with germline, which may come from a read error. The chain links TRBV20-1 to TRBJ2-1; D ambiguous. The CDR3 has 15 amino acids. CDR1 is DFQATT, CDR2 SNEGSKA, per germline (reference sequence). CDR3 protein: CSALSFTIPYSEQFF. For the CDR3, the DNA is TGCAGTGCGTTGTCTTTTACGATTCCCTACAGTGAGCAGTTCTTC.

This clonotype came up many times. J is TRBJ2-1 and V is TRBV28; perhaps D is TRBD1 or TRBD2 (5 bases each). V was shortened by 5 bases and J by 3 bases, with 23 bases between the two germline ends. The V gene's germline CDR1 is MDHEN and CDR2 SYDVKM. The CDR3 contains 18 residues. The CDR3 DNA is TGTGCCAGCAGTCCATCGCCCGGACTCGGGACGCTCTACAATGAGCAGTTCTTC. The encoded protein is CASSPSPGLGTLYNEQFF. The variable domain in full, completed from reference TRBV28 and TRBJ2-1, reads DVKVTQSSRYLVKRTGEKVFLECVQDMDHENMFWYRQDPGLGLRLIYFSYDVKMKEKGDIPEGYSVSREKKERFSLILESASTNQTSMYLCASSPSPGLGTLYNEQFFGPGTRLTVL.

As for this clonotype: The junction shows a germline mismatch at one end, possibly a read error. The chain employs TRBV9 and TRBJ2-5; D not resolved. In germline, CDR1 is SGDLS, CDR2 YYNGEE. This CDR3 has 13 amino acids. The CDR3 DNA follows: TGCGAAAACAGCAGTCACAGACAAGAGACCCAGTACTTC. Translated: CENSSHRQETQYF.

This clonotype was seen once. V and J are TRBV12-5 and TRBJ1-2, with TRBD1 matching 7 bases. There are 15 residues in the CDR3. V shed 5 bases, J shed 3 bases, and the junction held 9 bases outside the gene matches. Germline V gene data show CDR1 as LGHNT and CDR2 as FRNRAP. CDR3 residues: CASGPLQGVDYGYTF. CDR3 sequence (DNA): TGTGCTAGTGGTCCCCTGCAGGGGGTAGACTATGGCTACACCTTC. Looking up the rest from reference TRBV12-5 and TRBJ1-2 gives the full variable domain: DARVTQTPRHKVTEMGQEVTMRCQPILGHNTVFWYRQTMMQGLELLAYFRNRAPLDDSGMPKDRFSAEMPDATLATLKIQPSEPRDSAVYFCASGPLQGVDYGYTFGSGTRLTVV.

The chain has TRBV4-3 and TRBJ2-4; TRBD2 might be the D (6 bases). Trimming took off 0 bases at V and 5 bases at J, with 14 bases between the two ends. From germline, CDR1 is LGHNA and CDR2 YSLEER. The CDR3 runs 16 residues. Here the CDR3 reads CASSQETGTHQNIQYF. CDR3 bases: TGCGCCAGCAGCCAAGAAACCGGGACTCATCAAAACATTCAGTACTTC.

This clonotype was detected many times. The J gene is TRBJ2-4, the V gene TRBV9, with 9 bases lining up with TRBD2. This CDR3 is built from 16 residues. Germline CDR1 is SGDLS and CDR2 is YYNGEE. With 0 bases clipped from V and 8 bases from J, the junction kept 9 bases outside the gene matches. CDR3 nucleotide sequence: TGTGCCAGCAGCGTAGGCTTAGCGGGAGTTCCCGACATTCAGTACTTC. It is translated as CASSVGLAGVPDIQYF. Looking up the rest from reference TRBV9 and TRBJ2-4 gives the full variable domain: DSGVTQTPKHLITATGQRVTLRCSPRSGDLSVYWYQQSLDQGLQFLIQYYNGEERAKGNILERFSAQQFPDLHSELNLSSLELGDSALYFCASSVGLAGVPDIQYFGAGTRLSVL.

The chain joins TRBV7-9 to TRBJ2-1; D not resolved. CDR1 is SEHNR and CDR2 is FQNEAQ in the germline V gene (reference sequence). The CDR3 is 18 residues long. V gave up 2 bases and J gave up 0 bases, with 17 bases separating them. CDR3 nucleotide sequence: TGTGCCAGCAGCTTATTCGGCCGCAAAGACGTCTCCTACAATGAGCAGTTCTTC. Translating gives CASSLFGRKDVSYNEQFF.

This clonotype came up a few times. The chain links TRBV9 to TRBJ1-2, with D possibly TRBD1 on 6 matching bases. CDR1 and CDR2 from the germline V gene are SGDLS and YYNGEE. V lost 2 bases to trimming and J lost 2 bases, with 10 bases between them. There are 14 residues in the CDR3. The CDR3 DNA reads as TGTGCCAGCAGCGTGTCTACAGGGAACTATGGCTACACCTTC. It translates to CASSVSTGNYGYTF.

The CDR3 loop reads CASRGGEGAGGYSNQPQHF. In nucleotides, the CDR3 is TGTGCCAGCAGGGGAGGAGAGGGGGCGGGGGGTTATAGCAATCAGCCCCAGCATTTT. The V call is TRBV6-4, the J call TRBJ1-5, with 7 bases fitting TRBD1. There are 19 residues in the CDR3. The germline CDR1 and CDR2 sequences are MRHNA and SNTAGT. J lost 0 bases, V lost 6 bases, and 17 bases had no gene match.

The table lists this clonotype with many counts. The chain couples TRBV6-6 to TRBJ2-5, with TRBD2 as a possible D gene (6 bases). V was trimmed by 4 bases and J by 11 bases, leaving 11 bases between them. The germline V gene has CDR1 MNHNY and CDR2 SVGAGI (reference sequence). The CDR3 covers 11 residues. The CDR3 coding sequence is TGTGCCAGCAGTTCTAAGGCGGGGCAGTACTTC. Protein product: CASSSKAGQYF.

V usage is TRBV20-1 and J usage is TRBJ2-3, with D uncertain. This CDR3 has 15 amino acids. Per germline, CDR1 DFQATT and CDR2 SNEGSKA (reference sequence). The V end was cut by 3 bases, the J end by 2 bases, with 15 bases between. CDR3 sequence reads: CSASSADDNTDTQYF. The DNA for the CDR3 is TGCAGTGCTAGTAGTGCAGATGACAACACAGATACGCAGTATTTT.

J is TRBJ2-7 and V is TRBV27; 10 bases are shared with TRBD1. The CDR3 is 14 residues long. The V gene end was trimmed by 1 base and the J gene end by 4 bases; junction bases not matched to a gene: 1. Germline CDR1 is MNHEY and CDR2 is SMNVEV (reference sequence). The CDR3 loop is CASSLLDRGYEQYF. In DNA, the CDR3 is TGTGCCAGCAGTTTATTGGACAGGGGGTACGAGCAGTACTTC.

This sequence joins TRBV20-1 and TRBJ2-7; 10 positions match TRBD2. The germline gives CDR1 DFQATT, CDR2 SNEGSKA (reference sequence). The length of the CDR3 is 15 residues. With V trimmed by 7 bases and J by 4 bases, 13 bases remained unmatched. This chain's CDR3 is CSVLPGLAPGYEQYF. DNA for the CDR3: TGCAGTGTTCTACCGGGACTAGCGCCCGGTTACGAGCAGTACTTC.

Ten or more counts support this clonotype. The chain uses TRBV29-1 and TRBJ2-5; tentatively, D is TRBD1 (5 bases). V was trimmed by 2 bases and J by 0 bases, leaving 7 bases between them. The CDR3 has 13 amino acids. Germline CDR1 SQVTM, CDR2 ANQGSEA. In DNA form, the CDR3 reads TGCAGCGTTGAACGACAGTACCAAGAGACCCAGTACTTC. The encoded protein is CSVERQYQETQYF.

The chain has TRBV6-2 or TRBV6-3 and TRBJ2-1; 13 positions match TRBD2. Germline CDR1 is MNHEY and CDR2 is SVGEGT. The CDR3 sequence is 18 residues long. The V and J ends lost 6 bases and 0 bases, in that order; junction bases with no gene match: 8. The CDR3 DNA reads TGTGCCAGCAGACGCGGGACTAGCGGGAAGGGCTCCTACAATGAGCAGTTCTTC. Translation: CASRRGTSGKGSYNEQFF.

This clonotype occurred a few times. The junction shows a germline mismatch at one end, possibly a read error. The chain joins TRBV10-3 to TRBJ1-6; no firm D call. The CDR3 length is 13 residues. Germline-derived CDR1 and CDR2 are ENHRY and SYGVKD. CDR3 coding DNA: TGTGCAATCACTGGCGGGATCGATTCACCCCTCCACTTT. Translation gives CAITGGIDSPLHF.

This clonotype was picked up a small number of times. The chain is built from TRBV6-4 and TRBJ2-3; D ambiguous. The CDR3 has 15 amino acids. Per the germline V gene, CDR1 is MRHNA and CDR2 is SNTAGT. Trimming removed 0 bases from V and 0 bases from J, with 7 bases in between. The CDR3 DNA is TGTGCCAGCAGTGACTCTGTCGGGAGCACAGATACGCAGTATTTT. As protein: CASSDSVGSTDTQYF.

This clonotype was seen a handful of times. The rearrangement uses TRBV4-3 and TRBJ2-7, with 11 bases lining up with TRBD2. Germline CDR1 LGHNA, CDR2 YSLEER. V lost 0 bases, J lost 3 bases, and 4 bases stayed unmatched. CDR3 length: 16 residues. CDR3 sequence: CASSQDHGTSGYEQYF. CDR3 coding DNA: TGCGCCAGCAGCCAAGACCACGGGACTAGCGGCTACGAGCAGTACTTC.

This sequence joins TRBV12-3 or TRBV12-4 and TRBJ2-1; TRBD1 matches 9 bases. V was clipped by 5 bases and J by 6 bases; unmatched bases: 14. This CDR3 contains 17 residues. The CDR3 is CASSASWDREGGNEQFF. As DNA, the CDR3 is TGTGCCAGCAGTGCCTCCTGGGACAGGGAAGGTGGCAATGAGCAGTTCTTC.

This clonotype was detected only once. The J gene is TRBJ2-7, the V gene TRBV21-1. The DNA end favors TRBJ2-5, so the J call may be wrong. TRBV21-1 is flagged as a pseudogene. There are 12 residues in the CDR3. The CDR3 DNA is TGTGCCAGCAGCAACATCAAAGAGACCCAGTACTTC. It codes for CASSNIKETQYF.

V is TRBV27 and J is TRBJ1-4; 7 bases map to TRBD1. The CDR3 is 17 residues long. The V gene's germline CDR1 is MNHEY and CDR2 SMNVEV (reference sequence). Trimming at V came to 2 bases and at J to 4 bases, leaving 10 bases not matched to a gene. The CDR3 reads CASSLPPTGVINEKLFF. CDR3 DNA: TGTGCCAGCAGTTTACCCCCAACAGGGGTGATTAATGAAAAACTGTTTTTT.